The present entry profiles one T cell receptor (beta chain) with its context. The clone's antigen remains unknown. Nothing much larger sits one base from this clone, and base qualities are not available. The time point label for this specimen denotes: cycle 1 day 1 (C1D1), immediately before nivolumab initiation. Every trial patient had relapsed after autologous stem cell transplantation, and cohorts A, B and C differed in prior brentuximab vedotin exposure. A total of roughly 57 patients with relapsed/refractory classical Hodgkin lymphoma made up the trial cohort, and each patient's best overall response was complete response, partial response or progressive disease. Trial patients were treated with single-agent nivolumab in the multi-cohort phase II CheckMate 205 trial. An independent review committee assessed best overall response by applying the 2007 International Working Group response criteria. Trial PBMCs were obtained immediately prior to nivolumab initiation (C1D1) and on therapy at cycle 2 day 1 and cycle 4 day 1. Peripheral blood was collected in 8 mL Vacutainer Cell Preparation Tubes, from which PBMCs were isolated by centrifugation and then cryopreserved.

CDR1 is given as SGHRS and CDR2 as YFSETQ, both from the germline V gene. The junction shows trimming of 2 bases on V and 2 bases on J, plus 10 bases between the germline ends. The CDR3 starts with the cysteine, ends with the phenylalanine, and has 14 residues. Solely the CDR3 DNA is kept, with 42 bases framed from the first base. The Qiagen DNeasy kit was used to extract genomic DNA both from unsorted PBMCs and from the negatively selected CD4+ and CD8+ fractions. Using primers that anneal to V and J segments, immunoSEQ multiplex PCR amplified the TCR beta CDR3 regions. A synthetic immune receptor repertoire was used to minimize amplification bias, and remaining bias was computationally removed after sequencing. Under the source paper's analysis protocol: Repertoire diversity was quantified as the Shannon entropy index using custom Python scripts. Unsorted, CD4+ and CD8+ repertoires were examined separately, except in combined analyses, for which CD4+ and CD8+ sequences were merged in silico. Clonal expansion was defined as a frequency increase of at least 2-fold after treatment compared with C1D1, and clones undetected at baseline were assigned a pseudocount of 0.5. Singleton clones were defined as clones with 0 or 1 copy at C1D1, and non-singleton clones were defined as clones with 2 or more copies. Clones expanded in unsorted samples were assigned a CD4+, CD8+ or unknown annotation through matching of protein sequences in sorted samples from the same patient. Wilcoxon tests on paired samples were used to test diversity changes from C1D1 to C4D1. TCRdb's version of the immuneACCESS table is confined to in-frame rearrangements and falls short of the full clone set. An unresolved V gene accounts for under half of the shortfall where checked; the remainder is of unknown origin. That table is the source of V, J and clone size, and D and trimming were worked out from the DNA. Counted in this sample were 70,000 or so clones; roughly 91% of them appeared once. Under 9.5% of the sample is in the top ten clones.

The sample comes from a study of PD-1 blockade in classical Hodgkin lymphoma (dated by TCRdb to the early 2020s). Notes on the research overall: Nivolumab dosing was 3 mg/kg intravenously every 2 weeks, continuing until either disease progression or unacceptable toxicity. The study used CyTOF and TCR beta sequencing to define a peripheral blood immune signature of response to PD-1 blockade in classical Hodgkin lymphoma.

On the study overall, not on this receptor specifically: Trial patients achieving complete response had baseline diversity similar to newly diagnosed patients, whereas partial responders and progressors had significantly lower diversity. CD4+ but not CD8+ TCR diversity rose significantly by C4D1 (p=0.0027 vs p=0.16), most apparent in complete responders (p=0.02). Baseline TCR diversity was reported to be lower in newly diagnosed patients than in healthy donors, and even lower in relapsed/refractory patients. The study was restricted to a single clinical trial cohort, and the causes of repertoire differences, possibly disease activity or prior therapy, were left undefined. Lower diversity was seen in patients whose nivolumab began less than 1 year after ASCT, and these patients were left out of later analyses so that immune reconstitution would not confound the results.

The clonotype comes from a human donor with classical Hodgkin lymphoma. Here the sequenced sample was peripheral blood mononuclear cells (PBMCs), taken at baseline. The receptor chain draws on TRBV5-1 and TRBJ1-1, and perhaps TRBD1 as D gene, on 5 matching bases. The CDR3 in this case is CASSFSQGNTEAFF. The nucleotide sequence reads TGCGCCAGCAGCTTCTCTCAGGGAAACACTGAAGCTTTCTTT.